This passage covers 27 T cell receptor beta chains from one sample sequenced in a study of cytomegalovirus exposure and HLA in healthy donors. PCR amplification relied on 60 Vbeta primers (plus 13 Jbeta primers). Assay: immunoSEQ multiplex PCR; the TCRdb copy retains only in-frame clones and omits some. The sample lists over 130,000 clones; around three quarters were seen once. Sequenced input: PBMCs. The receptors were gathered from a woman aged 35 to 49 in good health and CMV-seropositive.

The chain combines TRBV11-2 with TRBJ2-1; the match to TRBD2 covers 10 bases. Per the germline V gene, CDR1 is SGHAT and CDR2 is FQNNGV. The junction had 3 bases not matched to a gene; V was cut back by 1 base and J by 3 bases. This CDR3 spans 16 amino acids. The CDR3 reads CASSLAPSGSYNEQFF. CDR3 sequence (DNA): TGTGCCAGCAGCTTAGCCCCTAGCGGGAGCTACAATGAGCAGTTCTTC.

The chain carries TRBV19 and TRBJ1-3; D might be TRBD1 (6 bases). CDR1 LNHDA and CDR2 SQIVND come from the germline V gene (reference sequence). The V end was cut by 6 bases, the J end by 4 bases, with 10 bases between. The CDR3 contains 13 residues. The CDR3 protein is CASRTGLGNTIYF. In DNA, the CDR3 is TGTGCCAGTAGGACAGGTCTCGGAAACACCATATATTTT.

The V call is TRBV5-1, the J call TRBJ2-6; the match to TRBD1 covers 8 bases. The V segment lost 7 bases and the J segment 8 bases; nucleotides outside the gene matches: 11. CDR3 length equals 15 residues. Per the germline V gene, CDR1 is SGHRS and CDR2 is YFSETQ. CDR3 sequence reads: CASGPPDRASNVLTF. The CDR3 DNA is TGCGCCAGCGGACCGCCGGACAGGGCCTCCAACGTCCTGACTTTC.

The rearrangement joins TRBV19 to TRBJ1-2; no firm D call. V was clipped by 7 bases and J by 1 base, with 10 bases between them. There are 13 residues in the CDR3. Looked up from germline, CDR1 is LNHDA and CDR2 is SQIVND (reference sequence). CDR3 nucleotide sequence: TGTGCCAGTATCCCAGGAAGTAACTATGGCTACACCTTC. Residues: CASIPGSNYGYTF.

The chain has TRBV28 and TRBJ1-2, with 8 bases matching TRBD1. Trimming took 4 bases from V and 7 from J; bases not matched to a gene: 8. The CDR3 contains 14 residues. The germline CDR1 and CDR2 sequences are MDHEN and SYDVKM. Here the CDR3 DNA reads TGTGCCAGCAGTTCCGGGACAGGCGGGGGTGGCTACACCTTC. It encodes CASSSGTGGGGYTF.

This clone was seen a single time. The chain employs TRBV6-6 and TRBJ2-5, with 7 nucleotides matching TRBD2. The DNA end is more similar to TRBJ2-7, so the J call may be wrong. This CDR3 comprises 14 residues. Germline lookup yields CDR1 MNHNY and CDR2 SVGAGI (reference sequence). The CDR3 reads CASTRGGLPYEQYF. The CDR3 nucleotides are TGTGCCAGCACCCGGGGAGGGCTCCCCTACGAGCAGTACTTC.

The chain is built from TRBV7-2 and TRBJ1-1; TRBD1 is a possible D gene (5 bases). The length of the CDR3 is 15 residues. Per germline, CDR1 SGHTA and CDR2 FQGNSA. Deletions cut 2 bases from V and 2 bases from J, with 12 bases between. The CDR3 here is CASSLQTDRNTEAFF. The CDR3 DNA reads TGTGCCAGCAGCTTACAGACAGACAGAAACACTGAAGCTTTCTTT.

The chain couples TRBV7-2 to TRBJ2-5; TRBD2 agrees at 8 bases. Germline-derived CDR1 and CDR2 are SGHTA and FQGNSA. This CDR3 spans 14 amino acids. V lost 4 bases to trimming and J lost 2 bases; unmatched junction nucleotides: 3. The CDR3 nucleotides are TGTGCCAGCAGCTACACTAGCGGACAAGAGACCCAGTACTTC. Translating gives CASSYTSGQETQYF. The full variable domain, in which reference TRBV7-2 and TRBJ2-5 provide the parts outside the CDR3, is GAGVSQSPSNKVTEKGKDVELRCDPISGHTALYWYRQSLGQGLEFLIYFQGNSAPDKSGLPSDRFSAERTGGSVSTLTIQRTQQEDSAVYLCASSYTSGQETQYFGPGTRLLVL.

The gene calls are TRBV10-2 and TRBJ1-1, with D tentatively TRBD1 (5 bases). The CDR3 covers 14 residues. Germline V CDR1 and CDR2: WSHSY, SAAADI. V lost 5 bases to trimming and J lost 0 bases, with 10 bases between them. The CDR3 DNA follows: TGCGCCAGCAGTATTGGGGGGATGAACACTGAAGCTTTCTTT. Its translation is CASSIGGMNTEAFF.

This chain uses TRBV19 with TRBJ1-5; the D gene is possibly TRBD1 (6 bases). Germline V gene lookup returns CDR1 LNHDA and CDR2 SQIVND (reference sequence). The CDR3 contains 16 residues. V lost 0 bases to trimming and J lost 7 bases, with 16 bases between them. The chain's CDR3 is CASSIEALSGTQPQHF. The CDR3 DNA sequence: TGTGCCAGTAGTATAGAGGCCCTTTCAGGGACACAGCCCCAGCATTTT.

V gene TRBV18 combines with J gene TRBJ2-3; TRBD2 is a possible D gene (5 bases). The CDR3 runs 16 residues. Germline V gene sequence: CDR1 KGHSH, CDR2 LQKENI. Trimming pared 4 bases from V and 6 bases from J, leaving 20 bases between. CDR3 in amino acids: CASSRRGGQVGDTQYF. CDR3 coding DNA: TGTGCCAGCTCACGTCGAGGAGGTCAGGTGGGCGATACGCAGTATTTT.

This clone was found a few times. The chain couples TRBV2 to TRBJ2-7; 8 nucleotides agree with TRBD2. CDR1 is SNHLY, CDR2 FYNNEI, per germline. The CDR3 runs 12 residues. V was pared by 6 bases and J by 12 bases, with 10 bases of the junction left unmatched. This CDR3 reads CASRDALAAPYF. The DNA for the CDR3 is TGTGCCAGCAGAGACGCACTAGCGGCCCCGTACTTC. Drawing the rest from reference TRBV2 and TRBJ2-7, the complete variable domain is EPEVTQTPSHQVTQMGQEVILRCVPISNHLYFYWYRQILGQKVEFLVSFYNNEISEKSEIFDDQFSVERPDGSNFTLKIRSTKLEDSAMYFCASRDALAAPYFGPGTRLTVT.

The rearrangement uses TRBV7-9 and TRBJ2-1, with D perhaps matching TRBD2 (5 bases). V was trimmed by 1 base and J by 8 bases, leaving 15 bases between them. Germline V lookup: CDR1 SEHNR, CDR2 FQNEAQ (reference sequence). The CDR3 runs to 15 residues. CDR3 bases: TGTGCCAGCAGCTTAGTGGGAGTAACAGTCTATGAGCAGTTCTTC. This codes for CASSLVGVTVYEQFF.

The chain carries TRBV30 and TRBJ1-4; D remains unclear. Between the trimmed V and J ends, which lost 5 bases and 6 bases, there was a span of 10 bases. The germline CDR1 and CDR2 sequences are GTSNPN and SVGIG (reference sequence). CDR3 length: 12 amino acids. The DNA of the CDR3 is TGTGCCTGGGGCGACATGGATGAAAAACTGTTTTTT. It encodes CAWGDMDEKLFF.

The chain links TRBV6-5 to TRBJ2-2, with 9 bases lining up with TRBD2. There are 15 residues in the CDR3. Per germline, CDR1 MNHEY and CDR2 SVGAGI. The ends lost 5 bases at V and 5 bases at J; junction bases unmatched: 6. Here the CDR3 DNA reads TGTGCCAGCAGTGGCGGGAGGGCCGGAACCGGGGAGCTGTTTTTT. It encodes CASSGGRAGTGELFF.

The genes are TRBV6-1 and TRBJ2-5, with 8 bases matching TRBD2. The germline V gene has CDR1 MNHNS and CDR2 SASEGT. This CDR3 region has 14 residues. V was pared by 5 bases and J by 2 bases, with 4 bases of the junction left unmatched. CDR3 loop: CASSSSGTQETQYF. CDR3 bases: TGTGCCAGCAGTAGTAGCGGGACTCAAGAGACCCAGTACTTC.

The V gene is TRBV5-1, the J gene TRBJ2-1; D is possibly TRBD1 (5 bases). The CDR3 length is 15 residues. V was trimmed by 4 bases and J by 5 bases, leaving 16 bases between them. Germline V gene data show CDR1 as SGHRS and CDR2 as YFSETQ. The CDR3 protein is CASSLAPGLNNEQFF. CDR3 nucleotide sequence: TGCGCCAGCAGCCTGGCCCCAGGGCTAAACAATGAGCAGTTCTTC.

CDR3 loop: CASSLGTSGRLLDTQYF. Written as DNA, the CDR3 is TGCGCCAGCAGCCTTGGGACTAGCGGGAGGCTATTAGATACGCAGTATTTT. The J gene is TRBJ2-3, the V gene TRBV5-1; 15 nucleotides agree with TRBD2. Germline assignment: CDR1 SGHRS and CDR2 YFSETQ. V lost 4 bases to trimming and J lost 5 bases; unmatched junction nucleotides: 8. This CDR3 is 17 amino acids long. Full variable domain (outside the CDR3, taken from reference TRBV5-1 and TRBJ2-3): KAGVTQTPRYLIKTRGQQVTLSCSPISGHRSVSWYQQTPGQGLQFLFEYFSETQRNKGNFPGRFSGRQFSNSRSEMNVSTLELGDSALYLCASSLGTSGRLLDTQYFGPGTRLTVL.

The rearrangement uses TRBV9 and TRBJ2-7; D unresolved. With 0 bases removed from V and 7 bases from J, the gap between germline ends came to 5 bases. The CDR3 extends over 11 amino acids. The germline V gene encodes CDR1 SGDLS and CDR2 YYNGEE. The CDR3 region has the DNA TGTGCCAGCAGCGTAGCGAGGGAGCAGTACTTC. It yields the protein CASSVAREQYF. The entire variable domain, with the rest obtained from reference TRBV9 and TRBJ2-7, is as follows: DSGVTQTPKHLITATGQRVTLRCSPRSGDLSVYWYQQSLDQGLQFLIQYYNGEERAKGNILERFSAQQFPDLHSELNLSSLELGDSALYFCASSVAREQYFGPGTRLTVT.

V is TRBV5-6 and J is TRBJ2-5; D not resolved. The V gene's germline CDR1 is SGHDT and CDR2 YYEEEE. The CDR3 totals 13 residues. Trimming took 0 bases from V and 2 from J, leaving 5 bases between them. In DNA, the CDR3 is TGTGCCAGCAGCTTGGACGAGCAAGAGACCCAGTACTTC. Its translation is CASSLDEQETQYF.

This CDR3 reads CSVETRDRQTQYF. The CDR3, as DNA: TGCAGCGTTGAGACTAGGGACAGGCAGACCCAGTACTTC. The chain links TRBV29-1 to TRBJ2-5; TRBD1 agrees at 8 bases. Trimming cost V 3 bases and J 6 bases; bases outside gene matches: 6. CDR3 length equals 13 residues. Germline V gene data show CDR1 as SQVTM and CDR2 as ANQGSEA.

This chain joins TRBV9 and TRBJ2-5; 10 bases align to TRBD2. Unmatched junction bases numbered 5, after V lost 0 bases and J lost 6 bases. Germline lookup yields CDR1 SGDLS and CDR2 YYNGEE. This CDR3 is built from 15 residues. In DNA form, the CDR3 reads TGTGCCAGCAGCGTAGGCTCTAGCGGGGGCCAGACCCAGTACTTC. Translated: CASSVGSSGGQTQYF.

The rearrangement links TRBV18 to TRBJ2-5; 11 nucleotides align to TRBD1. The CDR3 is made up of 16 amino acids. Trimming cost V 3 bases and J 2 bases; bases outside gene matches: 5. Germline V CDR1 and CDR2: KGHSH, LQKENI. As DNA, the CDR3 is TGTGCCAGCTCACCCCGAGGGACAGGGGGACAAGAGACCCAGTACTTC. Amino acid sequence: CASSPRGTGGQETQYF.

The chain has TRBV7-2 and TRBJ1-5; D is undetermined. Germline V gene lookup returns CDR1 SGHTA and CDR2 FQGNSA. CDR3 length equals 15 residues. With 4 bases removed from V and 1 base from J, the gap between germline ends came to 11 bases. CDR3 in DNA: TGTGCCAGCAGCTGGTTTGTGGGCAGCAATCAGCCCCAGCATTTT. It specifies CASSWFVGSNQPQHF.

This chain links TRBV13 with TRBJ1-5; 7 bases are shared with TRBD1. Germline V gene lookup returns CDR1 PRHDT and CDR2 FYEKMQ (reference sequence). The J segment lost 1 base and the V segment lost 5 bases, leaving 5 bases of the junction unmatched. This CDR3 comprises 15 residues. The CDR3 DNA is TGTGCCAGCAGCCAGGGGGTTTTGAGCAATCAGCCCCAGCATTTT. Translated, it gives CASSQGVLSNQPQHF. Together with reference TRBV13 and TRBJ1-5, the CDR3 gives the full variable domain: AAGVIQSPRHLIKEKRETATLKCYPIPRHDTVYWYQQGPGQDPQFLISFYEKMQSDKGSIPDRFSAQQFSDYHSELNMSSLELGDSALYFCASSQGVLSNQPQHFGDGTRLSIL.

The chain has TRBV7-2 and TRBJ2-1; D might be TRBD2 (6 bases). The V gene's germline CDR1 is SGHTA and CDR2 FQGNSA. The CDR3 sequence is 16 residues long. The V end was cut by 2 bases, the J end by 2 bases, with 13 bases between. This CDR3 reads CASSLIRESPYNEQFF. CDR3 nucleotides: TGTGCCAGCAGCTTAATCCGGGAGTCACCCTACAATGAGCAGTTCTTC.

J is TRBJ2-7 and V is TRBV6-1; TRBD1 matches 7 bases. V was clipped by 5 bases and J by 2 bases; unmatched bases: 9. Germline CDR1 and CDR2: MNHNS and SASEGT. This CDR3 region has 15 residues. The CDR3, as DNA: TGTGCCAGCAGTACCAAGACAGGGAGCCCCTACGAGCAGTACTTC. Protein sequence: CASSTKTGSPYEQYF.